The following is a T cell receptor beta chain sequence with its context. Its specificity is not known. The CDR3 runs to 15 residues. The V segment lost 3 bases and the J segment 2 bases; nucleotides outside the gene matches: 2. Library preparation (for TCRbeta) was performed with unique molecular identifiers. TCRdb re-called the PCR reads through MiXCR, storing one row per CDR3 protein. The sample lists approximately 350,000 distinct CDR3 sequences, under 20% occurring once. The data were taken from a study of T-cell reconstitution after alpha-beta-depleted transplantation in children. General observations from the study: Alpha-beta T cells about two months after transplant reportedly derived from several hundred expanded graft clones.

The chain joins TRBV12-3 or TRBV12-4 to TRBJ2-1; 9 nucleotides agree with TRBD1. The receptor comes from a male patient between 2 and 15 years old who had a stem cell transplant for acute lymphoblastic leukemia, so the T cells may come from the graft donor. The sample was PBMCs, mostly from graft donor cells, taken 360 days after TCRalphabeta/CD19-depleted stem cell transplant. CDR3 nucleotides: TGTGCCAGCAGTTTTGGGGACAGGGCCTACAATGAGCAGTTCTTC. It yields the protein CASSFGDRAYNEQFF.